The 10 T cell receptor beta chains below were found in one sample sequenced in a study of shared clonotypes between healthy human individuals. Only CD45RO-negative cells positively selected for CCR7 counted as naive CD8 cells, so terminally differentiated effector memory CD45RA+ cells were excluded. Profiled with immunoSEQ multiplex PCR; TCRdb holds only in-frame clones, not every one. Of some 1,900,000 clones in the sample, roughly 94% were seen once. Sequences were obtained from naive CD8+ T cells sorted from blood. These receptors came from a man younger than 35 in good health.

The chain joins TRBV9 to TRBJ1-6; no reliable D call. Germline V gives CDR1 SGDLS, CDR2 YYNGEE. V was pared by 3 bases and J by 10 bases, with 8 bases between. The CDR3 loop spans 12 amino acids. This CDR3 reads CASSESDSPLHF. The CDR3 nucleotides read TGTGCCAGCAGCGAAAGCGACTCACCCCTCCACTTT.

CDR3 region: CASTMRAAGELFF. CDR3 bases: TGTGCCAGCACCATGAGGGCCGCCGGGGAGCTGTTTTTT. The chain combines TRBV6-6 with TRBJ2-2, with D perhaps TRBD2 (5 bases). Germline loops: CDR1 MNHNY, CDR2 SVGAGI (reference sequence). V shed 7 bases and J shed 6 bases, with 12 bases lying between them. The CDR3 is made up of 13 amino acids.

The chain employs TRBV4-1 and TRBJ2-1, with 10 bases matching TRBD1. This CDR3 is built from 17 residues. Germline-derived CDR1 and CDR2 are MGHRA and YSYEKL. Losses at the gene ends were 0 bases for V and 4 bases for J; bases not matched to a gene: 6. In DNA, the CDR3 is TGCGCCAGCAGCCAAGATCCGGGACAGGGGTTATACAATGAGCAGTTCTTC. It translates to CASSQDPGQGLYNEQFF.

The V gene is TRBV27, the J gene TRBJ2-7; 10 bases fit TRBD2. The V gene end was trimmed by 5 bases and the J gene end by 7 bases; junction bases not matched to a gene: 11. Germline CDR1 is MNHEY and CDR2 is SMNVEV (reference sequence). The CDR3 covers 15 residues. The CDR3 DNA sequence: TGTGCCAGCAGTCCTCTAGCGGGAGCTAGAGGGGAGCAGTACTTC. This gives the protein CASSPLAGARGEQYF.

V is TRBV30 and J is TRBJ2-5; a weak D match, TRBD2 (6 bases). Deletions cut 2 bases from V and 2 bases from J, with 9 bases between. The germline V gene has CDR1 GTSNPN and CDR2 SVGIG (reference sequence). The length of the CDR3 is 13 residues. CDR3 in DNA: TGTGCCTGGAGTCCCGGACTACAAGAGACCCAGTACTTC. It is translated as CAWSPGLQETQYF.

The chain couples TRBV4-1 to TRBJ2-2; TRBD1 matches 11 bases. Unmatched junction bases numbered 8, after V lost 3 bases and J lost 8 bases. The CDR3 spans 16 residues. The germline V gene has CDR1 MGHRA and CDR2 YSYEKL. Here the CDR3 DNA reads TGCGCCAGCAGCCAGCGGACAGGGGGCGCCTCGGGGGAGCTGTTTTTT. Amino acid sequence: CASSQRTGGASGELFF.

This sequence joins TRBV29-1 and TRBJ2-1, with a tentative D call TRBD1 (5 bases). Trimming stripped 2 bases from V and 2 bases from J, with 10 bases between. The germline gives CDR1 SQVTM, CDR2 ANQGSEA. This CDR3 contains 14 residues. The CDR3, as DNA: TGCAGCGTTGAACTGGGGCAGGCCTACAATGAGCAGTTCTTC. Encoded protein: CSVELGQAYNEQFF.

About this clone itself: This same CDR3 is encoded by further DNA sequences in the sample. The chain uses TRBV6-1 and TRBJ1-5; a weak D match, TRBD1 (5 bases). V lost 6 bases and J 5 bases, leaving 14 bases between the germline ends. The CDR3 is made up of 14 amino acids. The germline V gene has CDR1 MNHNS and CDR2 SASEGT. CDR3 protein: CASSYTRGDQPQHF. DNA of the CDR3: TGTGCCAGCAGCTACACCCGGGGGGATCAGCCCCAGCATTTT.

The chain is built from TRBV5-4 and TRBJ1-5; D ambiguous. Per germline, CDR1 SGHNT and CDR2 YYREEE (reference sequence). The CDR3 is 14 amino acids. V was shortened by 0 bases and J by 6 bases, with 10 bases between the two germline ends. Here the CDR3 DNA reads TGTGCCAGCAGCTTGGGAGGAGAGGGTCAGCCCCAGCATTTT. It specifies CASSLGGEGQPQHF.

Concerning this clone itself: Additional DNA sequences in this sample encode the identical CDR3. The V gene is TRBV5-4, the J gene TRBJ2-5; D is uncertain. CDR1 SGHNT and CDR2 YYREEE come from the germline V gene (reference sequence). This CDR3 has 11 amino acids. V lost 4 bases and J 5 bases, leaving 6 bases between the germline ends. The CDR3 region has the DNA TGTGCCAGCAGCCGTGGCGAGACCCAGTACTTC. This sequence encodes CASSRGETQYF.